This T cell receptor (beta chain) derives from a study of T cell responses to AZD1222 COVID-19 vaccine. Profiling relied on immunoSEQ multiplex PCR, and the TCRdb table lists in-frame clones only, not all of them. In the table there are about 79,000 clones, over 75% of which are singletons. The receptor's source is an adult in good health. The specimen comprised peripheral blood, sampled on day 0 of AZD1222 vaccination.

The CDR3 loop is CASIVNRGGGYEQYF. The CDR3 nucleotides read TGTGCCAGCATCGTTAACAGGGGCGGGGGCTACGAGCAGTACTTC. This rearrangement joins TRBV2 to TRBJ2-7, with D perhaps given as TRBD1 or TRBD2 (7 bases each). Trimming removed 7 bases from V and 3 bases from J, with 19 bases in between. Germline V CDR1 and CDR2: SNHLY, FYNNEI. The CDR3 has 15 residues.